The entry that follows covers one T cell receptor beta chain sequence. This clonotype was recorded many times. It lacks a known antigen. No per-base quality is available; no much larger clone lies one base away. Ophthalmopathy patients had moderately to severely active disease, with a Clinical Activity Score of 3 or more, a NOSPECS grade of 4 or more, and a disease duration of less than 3 months. Patients with uncontrolled infections, other autoimmune diseases, pregnancy or lactation were excluded. Diagnoses were established on the basis of clinical symptoms, serum thyroxine and TRAb, thyroid ultrasound, and orbital computed tomography. Ficoll-Paque density gradient centrifugation was used to isolate PBMCs from around 10 ml of fresh peripheral blood. Total RNA was extracted with Trizol reagent, and quality was checked on an Agilent 2100 Bioanalyzer. The data are from a study of T cells in Graves' hyperthyroidism and ophthalmopathy (dated by TCRdb to between 2017 and 2020). Describing the broader study: Peripheral blood samples were taken at the time of initial diagnosis, prior to any treatment. To identify distinguishing TCR V-J signatures, a discovery cohort of 100 or so patients was used, comprising 43 with Graves' ophthalmopathy and 57 with stable Graves' hyperthyroidism. Prospective prediction of ophthalmopathy was tested in an independent validation cohort consisting of fewer than 20 hyperthyroidism patients and about 17 patients who later progressed to ophthalmopathy. For training and testing, the approximately 97 patients in the discovery cohort were randomly divided in a 7:3 ratio. Thyroid tissue and blood T-cell repertoires from roughly 6 Graves' hyperthyroidism patients were also compared in the study. Once sampling was done, hyperthyroidism patients were given methimazole at a starting dose of 30 mg daily, whereas ophthalmopathy patients were given high-dose intravenous methylprednisolone. According to the paper, TCR Vbeta CDR3 sequencing was carried out on approximately 140 peripheral blood samples, which came from about 45 ophthalmopathy, about 75 hyperthyroidism and approximately 17 progressor patients.

At the junction V is shortened by 5 bases and J by 5 bases, with 15 bases in between. Reading the germline V gene gives CDR1 ENHRY and CDR2 SYGVKD. The CDR3 starts with the cysteine, ends with the phenylalanine, and has 14 residues. The DNA shown is the 42-base CDR3, in frame from base 1. Amplification of TCR beta CDR3 regions was carried out from RNA transcripts. The TCR CDR3 was subjected to a first round of RT-PCR using the HTBI primer set and the Qiagen OneStep RT-PCR kit. A second multiplex PCR round built the libraries, followed by size selection and purification. Paired-end sequencing of the libraries was performed with 100 bp reads on an Illumina HiSeq2000. As for the authors' bioinformatics: SOAPnuke was used to process the raw data, with reads discarded if the reads contained adapters or uncalled bases, had a mean Phred below 15, or lacked an exact constant-primer or identifier match. COPE v1.2.5 was used to merge high-quality paired reads, and clonotypes were defined as unique nucleotide sequences. MiTCR v1.1 was used to align clonotypes to the IMGT TRBV, TRBD and TRBJ reference segments. Analysis was restricted to V-J combinations with a frequency above 0.0001, which covered roughly 99% of repertoires. A TCS score was defined as the ratio between F50 (clonal expansion) and ExV (chaos), using BLOSUM62-based TCRdist between CDR3 peptides within each V-J. Welch's t-statistics and random forest reduced approximately 520 V-J features to roughly 13, which were used in a naive Bayes classifier (R e1071). The public sequencing data were trimmed at Q25 with fastp and processed into clonotypes with MiXCR by TCRdb, which kept only in-frame beta chains. Each entry is one CDR3 protein sequence, shown with its most common DNA and genes. These V and J calls rely on TCRdb rather than the paper's analysis. Here the sample has a few hundred thousand distinct CDR3 sequences; 18% occur a single time. Around two fifths of the sample rests with the top ten.

General study outcomes and caveats: During validation, the model predicted progression to ophthalmopathy a median of approximately 7 months ahead of onset, with around 71% sensitivity and about 72% specificity. Most expanded thyroid clonotypes (frequency above 0.001) were also detected in blood, a finding suggesting that blood repertoires may reflect thyroid immune responses. Sample size was not statistically predetermined, and blinding of investigators to group allocation was not performed. In cross-validation, a model built on a 13 V-J signature told ophthalmopathy apart from stable hyperthyroidism with 87.88% sensitivity and roughly 82% specificity, and in testing the same model reached 80%/75%.

Recombination joined TRBV10-3 with TRBJ1-1; the D gene assignment is ambiguous. The source material was blood. This receptor was taken from a man younger than 30 with Graves' ophthalmopathy. CDR3 protein: CAISPAGQGTEAFF. DNA sequence: TGTGCCATCAGTCCGGCGGGCCAAGGGACTGAAGCTTTCTTT.